The 22 T cell receptor beta chains given below trace back to one sample, sequenced in a study of monozygotic twins with inflammatory bowel disease. TCRdb reanalyzed the 5' RACE reads, giving one entry per CDR3 protein sequence and no DNA. The sample includes 330,000 or so distinct CDR3 sequences. The sequenced sample consisted of blood. The receptors were sampled from a human donor with ulcerative colitis or Crohn's disease, or a healthy co-twin of an affected twin (not recorded which).

The chain employs TRBV20-1 and TRBJ2-7; the D call from TCRdb, TRBD2, cannot be confirmed without DNA. The CDR3 length is 12 residues. The germline V gene has CDR1 DFQATT and CDR2 SNEGSKA (reference sequence). CDR3 loop: CSARGEGYEQYF.

The V gene is TRBV20-1, the J gene TRBJ1-4. Germline V lookup: CDR1 DFQATT, CDR2 SNEGSKA (reference sequence). The CDR3 is made up of 15 amino acids. CDR3: CSARAFGATNEKLFF.

V usage is TRBV18 and J usage is TRBJ1-2. Germline assignment: CDR1 KGHSH and CDR2 LQKENI. The CDR3 covers 11 residues. The CDR3 spells CASSPGKGYTF.

V is TRBV4-2 and J is TRBJ2-7; TCRdb picks TRBD1, but there is no DNA to check that call. This CDR3 is built from 14 residues. CDR1 LGHNA and CDR2 YNFKEQ come from the germline V gene. CDR3 loop: CASSQEPMPGEQYF.

The chain is built from TRBV14 and TRBJ2-7; TCRdb picks TRBD1, but there is no DNA to check that call. The CDR3 is 15 amino acids. CDR1 and CDR2 (germline): SGHDN, FVKESK. This CDR3 is CASSPLGREAYEQYF.

The chain combines TRBV11-3 with TRBJ2-1; the TCRdb D gene call, TRBD1, has no DNA to confirm it. The germline CDR1 and CDR2 sequences are SGHNT and YENEEA. The CDR3 runs 16 residues. The CDR3 sequence is CASSRTGTGVSNEQFF. Supplemented by reference TRBV11-3 and TRBJ2-1, the full variable domain reads EAGVVQSPRYKIIEKKQPVAFWCNPISGHNTLYWYLQNLGQGPELLIRYENEEAVDDSQLPKDRFSAERLKGVDSTLKIQPAELGDSAVYLCASSRTGTGVSNEQFFGPGTRLTVL.

CDR3 residues: CASSLRTGGNEQYF. The chain couples TRBV27 to TRBJ2-7; no DNA is available, so the TRBD1 call from TCRdb remains unchecked. The CDR3 spans 14 residues. In germline, CDR1 is MNHEY, CDR2 SMNVEV (reference sequence).

The CDR3 loop reads CASSSQLAFIPGELFF. The rearrangement links TRBV28 to TRBJ2-2; TCRdb's assignment of TRBD2 cannot be checked, as there is no DNA. This CDR3 region has 16 residues. The germline gives CDR1 MDHEN, CDR2 SYDVKM.

V gene TRBV29-1 combines with J gene TRBJ2-7. This CDR3 is built from 12 residues. From germline, CDR1 is SQVTM and CDR2 ANQGSEA. Here the CDR3 reads CSVEVSWGEQYF.

J is TRBJ2-4 and V is TRBV6-5; TCRdb designates TRBD1, a call that cannot be tested without DNA. The CDR3 covers 13 residues. In germline, CDR1 is MNHEY, CDR2 SVGAGI. The CDR3 protein is CASSFDRGYIQYF.

This chain links TRBV20-1 with TRBJ2-5. From germline, CDR1 is DFQATT and CDR2 SNEGSKA (reference sequence). The CDR3 sequence is 14 residues long. The CDR3 region is CSARDRTAKETQYF.

The rearrangement uses TRBV20-1 and TRBJ1-2; TCRdb designates TRBD1, a call that cannot be tested without DNA. Germline CDR1 is DFQATT and CDR2 is SNEGSKA (reference sequence). This CDR3 has 13 residues. The CDR3 reads CSADRTTNYGYTF.

This chain uses TRBV6-1 with TRBJ2-1; the D call of TRBD1 rests on TCRdb alone, since no DNA is present to check it. CDR3 length equals 14 residues. Germline V lookup: CDR1 MNHNS, CDR2 SASEGT. CDR3 in amino acids: CATRRQGVYNEQFF.

The chain couples TRBV20-1 to TRBJ2-3. This CDR3 spans 12 amino acids. CDR1 DFQATT and CDR2 SNEGSKA come from the germline V gene (reference sequence). CDR3 loop: CMAGSDADTQYF.

CDR3 loop: CASSFVPGRTDTQYF. The V call is TRBV12-3 or TRBV12-4, the J call TRBJ2-3. This CDR3 has 15 amino acids.

CDR3 sequence reads: CASTPLPGQGFSRDTEAFF. The genes are TRBV6-2 or TRBV6-3 and TRBJ1-1; there is no DNA to check the TCRdb D call of TRBD1. Germline values: CDR1 MNHEY, CDR2 SVGEGT. This CDR3 is 19 amino acids long.

Here the CDR3 reads CASSQAGQGAYNEQFF. The chain joins TRBV3-1 to TRBJ2-1; the D gene TCRdb calls, TRBD1, cannot be checked with no DNA. Per germline, CDR1 LGHDT and CDR2 YNNKEL (reference sequence). The CDR3 is made up of 16 amino acids.

The CDR3 protein is CASSLSGQGHEQYF. The chain recombines TRBV3-1 with TRBJ2-7; checking the TCRdb D call of TRBD1 is not possible without DNA. The CDR3 totals 14 residues. From germline, CDR1 is LGHDT and CDR2 YNNKEL (reference sequence).

The chain couples TRBV20-1 to TRBJ2-3; checking the TCRdb D call of TRBD2 is not possible without DNA. The CDR3 is 16 amino acids. Germline CDR1 reads DFQATT; CDR2 reads SNEGSKA (reference sequence). The CDR3 loop is CSARRIAGLITDTQYF.

The chain joins TRBV27 to TRBJ2-1; TCRdb proposes TRBD1, but this gene call is untestable without DNA. This CDR3 contains 14 residues. Germline assignment: CDR1 MNHEY and CDR2 SMNVEV (reference sequence). The CDR3 region is CASTQGISYNEQFF.

The chain uses TRBV6-1 and TRBJ2-3; the D call from TCRdb, TRBD1, cannot be confirmed without DNA. The germline CDR1 and CDR2 sequences are MNHNS and SASEGT. CDR3 size: 18 residues. CDR3 sequence: CASSPLTGLLGGADTQYF.

The chain is built from TRBV28 and TRBJ2-7; the TCRdb call, TRBD1, lacks DNA for checking. CDR1 and CDR2 (germline): MDHEN, SYDVKM. The CDR3 totals 14 residues. CDR3 residues: CASREDSRAYEQYF.